Below are 21 T cell receptor beta chains sequenced from a single sample in a study of T cell changes during pregnancy in multiple sclerosis. Some clones are missing from TCRdb's copy, which holds only in-frame ones; the method was immunoSEQ multiplex PCR. The data contain approximately 130,000 clones, roughly 95% of them singletons. The source was peripheral blood, collected after pregnancy. These receptors were collected from a female donor with multiple sclerosis, enrolled in a pregnancy study.

This chain uses TRBV14 with TRBJ2-1, with D perhaps matching TRBD2 (5 bases). The ends were cut back, 1 base at V and 8 bases at J, with 9 bases in the middle. In germline, CDR1 is SGHDN, CDR2 FVKESK. The CDR3 has 13 residues. CDR3 bases: TGTGCCAGCAGCCAAGCTGGGAGCGATGAGCAGTTCTTC. Translating it yields CASSQAGSDEQFF. The whole variable domain, remainder taken from reference TRBV14 and TRBJ2-1, is EAGVTQFPSHSVIEKGQTVTLRCDPISGHDNLYWYRRVMGKEIKFLLHFVKESKQDESGMPNNRFLAERTGGTYSTLKVQPAELEDSGVYFCASSQAGSDEQFFGPGTRLTVL.

The genes are TRBV10-3 and TRBJ2-1; D might be TRBD1 (5 bases). With 3 bases removed from V and 0 bases from J, the gap between germline ends came to 21 bases. Germline V gives CDR1 ENHRY, CDR2 SYGVKD. The CDR3 spans 19 residues. In DNA form, the CDR3 reads TGTGCCATCAGTGACAAGACAGCAGAGTCTGATCGCTCCTACAATGAGCAGTTCTTC. Translating gives CAISDKTAESDRSYNEQFF.

The chain joins TRBV5-1 to TRBJ2-2, with D perhaps TRBD2 (5 bases). The V end was cut by 3 bases, the J end by 5 bases, with 11 bases between. The CDR3 is 14 amino acids. Per germline, CDR1 SGHRS and CDR2 YFSETQ. The chain's CDR3 is CASSSIGGTGELFF. Written as DNA, the CDR3 is TGCGCCAGCAGCTCGATCGGAGGTACCGGGGAGCTGTTTTTT.

The V and J genes are TRBV28 and TRBJ1-3; D perhaps matches TRBD1 (5 bases). Germline V gene sequence: CDR1 MDHEN, CDR2 SYDVKM. This CDR3 is built from 13 residues. V was shortened by 6 bases and J by 4 bases, with 10 bases between the two germline ends. The CDR3 DNA follows: TGTGCCAGCAGGACAGCTCCGGGAAACACCATATATTTT. Translation gives CASRTAPGNTIYF.

The V gene is TRBV10-3, the J gene TRBJ1-1; D gene uncertain. The CDR3 has 15 residues. CDR1 and CDR2 from the germline V gene are ENHRY and SYGVKD. V lost 3 bases to trimming and J lost 1 base, with 12 bases between them. The CDR3 DNA follows: TGTGCCATCAGTGATGTCGTCAGGTCGAACACTGAAGCTTTCTTT. Its protein product is CAISDVVRSNTEAFF.

This chain joins TRBV6-6 and TRBJ2-2; no definite D call. The V end lost 0 bases, the J end lost 4 bases, and 9 bases lay between the germline ends. CDR1 and CDR2 (germline): MNHNY, SVGAGI (reference sequence). The CDR3 consists of 15 residues. The chain's CDR3 is CASSYSILRTGELFF. As DNA, the CDR3 is TGTGCCAGCAGTTACTCGATACTCCGCACCGGGGAGCTGTTTTTT.

The V gene is TRBV5-1, the J gene TRBJ1-5; 7 nucleotides line up with TRBD1. CDR1 and CDR2 (germline): SGHRS, YFSETQ. Germline trimming cut 0 bases from V and 4 bases from J; bases unmatched to any gene: 4. This CDR3 contains 15 residues. The CDR3 region has the DNA TGCGCCAGCAGCTTGGGACAGGGCGCTAATCAGCCCCAGCATTTT. Translated, it gives CASSLGQGANQPQHF.

The V and J genes are TRBV27 and TRBJ2-5, with 8 nucleotides matching TRBD2. CDR3 length equals 17 residues. Losses at the gene ends were 5 bases for V and 6 bases for J; bases not matched to a gene: 17. Germline values: CDR1 MNHEY, CDR2 SMNVEV (reference sequence). CDR3 in amino acids: CASSLRSDSGGRKTQYF. CDR3 DNA: TGTGCCAGCAGTCTCCGTTCTGACAGCGGGGGAAGAAAGACCCAGTACTTC.

CDR3 in DNA: TGTGCCAGCAGTCCACAGGGGAGAGTGGCCTATGGCTACACCTTC. Translated, it gives CASSPQGRVAYGYTF. The chain carries TRBV6-5 and TRBJ1-2; TRBD1 aligns across 7 bases. The J segment lost 4 bases and the V segment lost 5 bases, leaving 10 bases of the junction unmatched. The V gene's germline CDR1 is MNHEY and CDR2 SVGAGI. This CDR3 is 15 amino acids long.

The chain carries TRBV7-9 and TRBJ2-1, with D hard to call. Per the germline V gene, CDR1 is SEHNR and CDR2 is FQNEAQ (reference sequence). The V gene lost 3 bases and the J gene lost 7 bases, with 10 bases spanning the gap. This CDR3 contains 13 residues. As DNA, the CDR3 is TGTGCCAGCAGCTTCCGACTGGCAAATGAGCAGTTCTTC. Its translation: CASSFRLANEQFF.

The chain uses TRBV5-6 and TRBJ2-1; D is possibly TRBD2 (5 bases). CDR3 size: 15 residues. CDR1 is SGHDT and CDR2 is YYEEEE in the germline V gene. V was clipped by 1 base and J by 7 bases, with 15 bases between them. The CDR3 spells CASSLSLVSLNEQFF. The CDR3 DNA sequence: TGTGCCAGCAGCTTGTCACTAGTAAGTTTGAATGAGCAGTTCTTC.

J is TRBJ1-2 and V is TRBV11-1; 10 nucleotides agree with TRBD1. Germline lookup yields CDR1 SGHAT and CDR2 FQDESV (reference sequence). The V and J ends lost 2 bases and 6 bases, in that order; junction bases with no gene match: 9. CDR3 length: 16 residues. In DNA form, the CDR3 reads TGTGCCAGCAGCTTATCCAAGACAGGGGGCGTTCATGGCTACACCTTC. Its protein product is CASSLSKTGGVHGYTF.

The chain employs TRBV11-1 and TRBJ2-7; TRBD2 matches at 13 bases. V was pared by 5 bases and J by 4 bases, with 8 bases of the junction left unmatched. The germline gives CDR1 SGHAT, CDR2 FQDESV (reference sequence). The CDR3 contains 16 residues. This CDR3 is CASSPWTSGSRYEQYF. The CDR3, as DNA: TGTGCCAGCAGCCCATGGACTAGCGGGAGTAGGTACGAGCAGTACTTC.

The genes are TRBV7-9 and TRBJ1-2; tentative D call: TRBD1 (5 bases). Germline V CDR1 and CDR2: SEHNR, FQNEAQ (reference sequence). CDR3 length: 17 residues. V shed 5 bases and J shed 6 bases, with 25 bases lying between them. The CDR3 nucleotides are TGTGCCAGCAGCGCGCCAAGTCAGAGGGGACTCGGGAATGGCTACACCTTC. It specifies CASSAPSQRGLGNGYTF. Drawing the rest from reference TRBV7-9 and TRBJ1-2, the complete variable domain is DTGVSQNPRHKITKRGQNVTFRCDPISEHNRLYWYRQTLGQGPEFLTYFQNEAQLEKSRLLSDRFSAERPKGSFSTLEIQRTEQGDSAMYLCASSAPSQRGLGNGYTFGSGTRLTVV.

The gene calls are TRBV5-1 and TRBJ2-7, with D hard to call. Germline V lookup: CDR1 SGHRS, CDR2 YFSETQ. This CDR3 has 16 amino acids. The V and J ends lost 0 bases and 3 bases respectively, with 16 bases between them. CDR3 sequence: CASSLGVSLINYEQYF. The CDR3 nucleotides are TGCGCCAGCAGCTTGGGGGTTAGCCTAATTAACTACGAGCAGTACTTC.

This rearrangement joins TRBV21-1 to TRBJ2-3; the table's D call TRBD2 went unverified against the DNA. TRBV21-1 is given as a pseudogene. The CDR3 length is 14 residues. The CDR3 protein is CAPRLNEGTDTQYF. DNA for the CDR3: TGTGCCCCCCGACTTAATGAGGGCACAGATACGCAGTATTTT.

The chain couples TRBV15 to TRBJ1-5; 7 bases are shared with TRBD1. The CDR3 spans 16 residues. Germline CDR1 is LNHNV and CDR2 is YYDKDF (reference sequence). The ends lost 0 bases at V and 3 bases at J; junction bases unmatched: 5. CDR3 nucleotides: TGTGCCACCAGCAGAGATAGGGACAGCTACAATCAGCCCCAGCATTTT. It specifies CATSRDRDSYNQPQHF.

The chain carries TRBV18 and TRBJ2-7; no clear D gene. The V end lost 3 bases, the J end lost 4 bases, and 4 bases lay between the germline ends. CDR1 and CDR2 from the germline V gene are KGHSH and LQKENI. The CDR3 length is 11 residues. Written as DNA, the CDR3 is TGTGCCAGCTCACCCAATTACGAGCAGTACTTC. Amino acids: CASSPNYEQYF.

The J gene is TRBJ2-7, the V gene TRBV9; 12 bases are shared with TRBD1. This CDR3 region has 15 residues. CDR1 is SGDLS, CDR2 YYNGEE, per germline. V trimming: 4 bases; J trimming: 5 bases; junction bases outside the gene matches: 7. CDR3 region: CASSLSGTGGDEQYF. In DNA, the CDR3 is TGTGCCAGCAGCCTTTCCGGGACAGGGGGCGACGAGCAGTACTTC.

The chain has TRBV4-2 and TRBJ2-5; the match to TRBD2 covers 7 bases. This CDR3 region has 14 residues. The J segment lost 7 bases and the V segment lost 0 bases, leaving 5 bases of the junction unmatched. Per the germline V gene, CDR1 is LGHNA and CDR2 is YNFKEQ. The CDR3 DNA reads TGTGCCAGCAGCCAAGATGGGGGGGTTGGGACCCAGTACTTC. Its protein is CASSQDGGVGTQYF.

V usage is TRBV18 and J usage is TRBJ2-1; tentative D call: TRBD1 (6 bases). Trimming took off 2 bases at V and 7 bases at J, with 9 bases between the two ends. Germline V gives CDR1 KGHSH, CDR2 LQKENI. The CDR3 consists of 13 residues. CDR3 DNA: TGTGCCAGCTCACCAACAGGGTTGAATGAGCAGTTCTTC. This sequence encodes CASSPTGLNEQFF.